A single sample gave rise to the 23 T cell receptor beta chains below, sequenced in a study of T cells after yellow fever vaccination. TCRdb itself ran the 5' RACE reads through MiXCR, one entry per CDR3 protein. The table shows about 220,000 distinct CDR3 sequences, with approximately 3.2% occurring only once. The sample here was CD4+ T cells sorted from PBMCs, taken 10 days after the yellow fever booster vaccination. The receptor set was obtained from a man aged 18 to 30 who received the YFV17D yellow fever vaccine.

This clonotype was observed a few times. Here the CDR3 DNA reads TGTGCCAGCAGGCCGACAGGGGGAGGCTACACCTTC. It encodes CASRPTGGGYTF. The chain couples TRBV6-5 to TRBJ1-2; TRBD1 aligns across 9 bases. There are 12 residues in the CDR3. After removal of 6 bases from V and 8 bases from J, the junction contained 4 bases not matched to a gene. Germline V CDR1 and CDR2: MNHEY, SVGAGI.

This clonotype was counted at least ten times. The CDR3 protein is CASIMGLGRGKETQYF. As DNA, the CDR3 is TGTGCCAGCATAATGGGACTAGGGCGGGGCAAAGAGACCCAGTACTTC. The genes are TRBV2 and TRBJ2-5; 8 positions agree with TRBD2. With V trimmed by 7 bases and J by 3 bases, 13 bases remained unmatched. Germline lookup yields CDR1 SNHLY and CDR2 FYNNEI. The CDR3 extends over 16 amino acids.

The chain has TRBV12-3 or TRBV12-4 and TRBJ2-1; the D is unclear. V lost 4 bases to trimming and J lost 3 bases, with 10 bases between them. The CDR3 totals 14 residues. The CDR3 DNA reads as TGTGCCAGCAGTTGGAGACCTAGCTACAATGAGCAGTTCTTC. It is translated as CASSWRPSYNEQFF.

This sequence joins TRBV29-1 and TRBJ2-3, with a possible D match to TRBD2 (6 bases). Germline CDR1 and CDR2: SQVTM and ANQGSEA. The CDR3 has 13 residues. Trimming took off 3 bases at V and 2 bases at J, with 9 bases between the two ends. The CDR3 here is CSVDGGDTDTQYF. CDR3 DNA sequence: TGCAGCGTTGATGGCGGGGACACAGATACGCAGTATTTT.

The V gene is TRBV20-1, the J gene TRBJ2-5, with a weak D call TRBD1 (6 bases). The CDR3 consists of 12 residues. V lost 5 bases and J lost 5, with 12 bases in between. Germline-derived CDR1 and CDR2 are DFQATT and SNEGSKA (reference sequence). CDR3: CSAPRQGETQYF. In nucleotides, the CDR3 is TGCAGTGCTCCGAGGCAGGGGGAGACCCAGTACTTC.

This sequence joins TRBV7-2 and TRBJ1-1; 7 bases fit TRBD1. Trimming at V came to 2 bases and at J to 1 base, leaving 4 bases not matched to a gene. Germline CDR1 is SGHTA and CDR2 is FQGNSA. The CDR3 length is 15 residues. The CDR3 reads CASSLMGTANTEAFF. The DNA of the CDR3 is TGTGCCAGCAGCTTAATGGGGACAGCGAACACTGAAGCTTTCTTT.

This clonotype was found many times. V gene TRBV5-6 combines with J gene TRBJ2-6; 10 bases match TRBD1. Trimming cost V 3 bases and J 2 bases; bases outside gene matches: 5. Germline V gene sequence: CDR1 SGHDT, CDR2 YYEEEE. There are 17 residues in the CDR3. CDR3 in DNA: TGTGCCAGCAGCTCCCGACAGGGGGCGCCTGGGGCCAACGTCCTGACTTTC. Its protein product is CASSSRQGAPGANVLTF.

This clonotype was counted only a few times. This chain links TRBV21-1 with TRBJ1-1; the table names TRBD1, a call not compared with the DNA. TRBV21-1 is termed a pseudogene. The length of the CDR3 is 14 residues. The CDR3 DNA reads TGTGCCAGCAGCACCCCAGGGGGGAACACTGAAGCTTTCTTT. Residues: CASSTPGGNTEAFF.

This clonotype was found a few times. The V call is TRBV20-1, the J call TRBJ1-2; weak D call: TRBD1 (5 bases). CDR3 length: 14 residues. Trimming pared 2 bases from V and 3 bases from J, leaving 13 bases between. The germline V gene encodes CDR1 DFQATT and CDR2 SNEGSKA (reference sequence). The CDR3 nucleotides are TGCAGTGCTAGAAGCCAGGGTCCCCACTATGGCTACACCTTC. Its translation: CSARSQGPHYGYTF.

The sample holds a few counts of this clonotype. This chain joins TRBV12-3 or TRBV12-4 and TRBJ2-3, with TRBD2 identical over 14 bases. V dropped 6 bases and J dropped 2; count of bases not matched to a gene: 13. The CDR3 runs 19 residues. The CDR3 sequence is CASRPLRLAGGRNTDTQYF. CDR3 in DNA: TGTGCCAGCAGACCACTCAGACTAGCGGGGGGGAGAAACACAGATACGCAGTATTTT.

The gene calls are TRBV7-9 and TRBJ1-2; weak D call: TRBD1 (5 bases). Trimming cost V 8 bases and J 7 bases, with 17 bases left between them. Germline assignment: CDR1 SEHNR and CDR2 FQNEAQ (reference sequence). This CDR3 contains 13 residues. The CDR3 DNA sequence: TGTGCCAGCGAACAGGAGGGGCGTCTTGGCTACACCTTC. Amino acids: CASEQEGRLGYTF.

This clonotype was seen repeatedly, ten times or more. The J gene is TRBJ1-5, the V gene TRBV12-3 or TRBV12-4; 8 bases match TRBD1. There are 15 residues in the CDR3. Trimming took 8 bases from V and 4 from J; bases not matched to a gene: 10. The CDR3 sequence: CASGDNRGLNQPQHF. CDR3 nucleotide sequence: TGTGCCAGCGGAGACAACAGGGGGTTAAATCAGCCCCAGCATTTT.

CDR3 amino acids: CSASRSGQPQHF. The CDR3 nucleotides are TGCAGTGCTAGTCGGAGCGGTCAGCCCCAGCATTTT. The J gene is TRBJ1-5, the V gene TRBV20-1; D not certain. Germline V gene lookup returns CDR1 DFQATT and CDR2 SNEGSKA (reference sequence). V gave up 3 bases and J gave up 6 bases, with 9 bases separating them. CDR3 length equals 12 residues.

This clonotype was picked up many times. The chain employs TRBV7-9 and TRBJ1-1; D gene uncertain. CDR1 and CDR2 from the germline V gene are SEHNR and FQNEAQ (reference sequence). Trimming removed 5 bases at V and 11 bases at J, with 12 bases between. CDR3 length equals 11 residues. The CDR3 reads CASSPRIGAFF. For the CDR3, the DNA is TGTGCCAGCAGCCCTAGGATCGGGGCTTTCTTT.

This clonotype was observed a few times. The V call is TRBV19, the J call TRBJ1-2; 9 bases are shared with TRBD1. Germline CDR1 LNHDA, CDR2 SQIVND (reference sequence). The CDR3 spans 15 residues. The J segment lost 1 base and the V segment lost 10 bases, leaving 10 bases of the junction unmatched. CDR3 bases: TGTGCCACTCACCGGAGGGGACAGGGTAACTATGGCTACACCTTC. The encoded protein is CATHRRGQGNYGYTF. The full variable domain, in which reference TRBV19 and TRBJ1-2 provide the parts outside the CDR3, is DGGITQSPKYLFRKEGQNVTLSCEQNLNHDAMYWYRQDPGQGLRLIYYSQIVNDFQKGDIAEGYSVSREKKESFPLTVTSAQKNPTAFYLCATHRRGQGNYGYTFGSGTRLTVV.

This clonotype was found many times. This sequence joins TRBV19 and TRBJ2-3; D unresolved. Trimming cost V 7 bases and J 0 bases, with 14 bases left between them. CDR1 is LNHDA, CDR2 SQIVND, per germline (reference sequence). The CDR3 has 15 amino acids. The CDR3 sequence is CASTDTLFSTDTQYF. In DNA form, the CDR3 reads TGTGCCAGTACCGATACCCTGTTTAGCACAGATACGCAGTATTTT.

The V and J genes are TRBV2 and TRBJ2-5; 7 nucleotides line up with TRBD1. Germline loops: CDR1 SNHLY, CDR2 FYNNEI. CDR3 length: 14 residues. Germline trimming cut 6 bases from V and 4 bases from J; bases unmatched to any gene: 8. CDR3 residues: CASSLGQARETQYF. CDR3 nucleotides: TGTGCCAGCAGCCTAGGACAGGCTCGAGAGACCCAGTACTTC. Using reference TRBV2 and TRBJ2-5 for the parts outside the CDR3, the full variable domain is EPEVTQTPSHQVTQMGQEVILRCVPISNHLYFYWYRQILGQKVEFLVSFYNNEISEKSEIFDDQFSVERPDGSNFTLKIRSTKLEDSAMYFCASSLGQARETQYFGPGTRLLVL.

The sample holds many counts of this clonotype. The V call is TRBV20-1, the J call TRBJ2-7; possibly TRBD1 for D (6 bases). The CDR3 extends over 13 amino acids. With 1 base removed from V and 5 bases from J, the gap between germline ends came to 12 bases. Germline-derived CDR1 and CDR2 are DFQATT and SNEGSKA (reference sequence). The CDR3 DNA reads TGCAGTGCTAGAGCACAGGGTTTTGACGAGCAGTACTTC. Protein sequence: CSARAQGFDEQYF.

The V call is TRBV20-1, the J call TRBJ2-7; TRBD1 might be the D (6 bases). The CDR3 sequence is 13 residues long. Germline CDR1 and CDR2: DFQATT and SNEGSKA (reference sequence). V lost 3 bases and J 4 bases, leaving 13 bases between the germline ends. The CDR3 DNA follows: TGCAGTGCTAGGGGGGCGCCGCCATACGAGCAGTACTTC. It is translated as CSARGAPPYEQYF.

This clonotype was counted at least ten times. This chain links TRBV20-1 with TRBJ1-1; D perhaps matches TRBD1 (6 bases). This CDR3 comprises 16 residues. The germline V gene encodes CDR1 DFQATT and CDR2 SNEGSKA (reference sequence). The V gene lost 0 bases and the J gene lost 5 bases, with 19 bases spanning the gap. The CDR3 reads CSARDLGIRGETEAFF. The CDR3 nucleotides are TGCAGTGCTAGAGATCTCGGGATAAGGGGGGAAACTGAAGCTTTCTTT.

This clonotype was counted ten times or more. V is TRBV15 and J is TRBJ1-4; a weak D match, TRBD1 (5 bases). Germline V gene lookup returns CDR1 LNHNV and CDR2 YYDKDF (reference sequence). The V gene lost 0 bases and the J gene lost 8 bases, with 13 bases spanning the gap. There are 15 residues in the CDR3. CDR3 coding DNA: TGTGCCACCAGCAGAGACCGGGGCTGGGACGAAAAACTGTTTTTT. It yields the protein CATSRDRGWDEKLFF.

There are a few counts of this clonotype. V and J are TRBV20-1 and TRBJ2-2; 10 positions match TRBD2. The CDR3 is 14 residues long. Trimming removed 6 bases from V and 5 bases from J; junction bases left unmatched: 6. Looked up from germline, CDR1 is DFQATT and CDR2 is SNEGSKA (reference sequence). The CDR3 nucleotides read TGCAGTGCCAGGGATAGCGGGGGGACCGGGGAGCTGTTTTTT. It yields the protein CSARDSGGTGELFF.

The V and J genes are TRBV25-1 and TRBJ1-2; 10 bases map to TRBD1. There are 18 residues in the CDR3. Germline V lookup: CDR1 MGHDK, CDR2 SYGVNS. Germline trimming cut 3 bases from V and 4 bases from J; bases unmatched to any gene: 14. CDR3 sequence reads: CASSDMPGQGSGFYGYTF. As DNA, the CDR3 is TGTGCCAGCAGTGATATGCCGGGACAGGGGTCTGGTTTCTATGGCTACACCTTC.